Described below is a single TCR beta chain sequence and its context. The data belong to a study of cytomegalovirus exposure and HLA in healthy donors. PCR used 60 Vbeta primers and 13 Jbeta primers. In the original workflow: An analysis performed later counted roughly 80 million unique TCR beta chains (roughly 11 million of them shared). The assay was immunoSEQ multiplex PCR, and TCRdb's table has in-frame clones only and misses some. V and J calls and clone size are those listed in that table; D and trimming were worked out from the DNA. The sample carries 150,000 to 200,000 clones, 75% to 85% recorded once. CDR1 and CDR2 from the germline V gene are SGHVS and FQNEAQ. Trimming left V 3 bases short and J 2 bases short, with 11 bases between. The CDR3 sequence is 14 residues long.

This sequence originates from a boy younger than 18 in good health and CMV-seronegative. The J gene is TRBJ2-7, the V gene TRBV7-8; perhaps TRBD2 as D (5 bases). Sequenced material: PBMCs. CDR3 in amino acids: CASSFSGITYEQYF. The CDR3 bases are TGTGCCAGCAGCTTCTCCGGGATTACCTACGAGCAGTACTTC.